This TCR beta chain is from a study of T-cell reconstitution after alpha-beta-depleted transplantation in children. Study-level points and caveats: Reports say that about two months after transplant, the alpha-beta T cells came out of several hundred graft clones that had expanded.

The germline V gene encodes CDR1 MNHNS and CDR2 SASEGT. This CDR3 region has 15 residues. Deletions cut 8 bases from V and 7 bases from J, with 21 bases between. Unique molecular identifiers were incorporated when the TCRbeta library was constructed. TCRdb used MiXCR to reprocess the PCR reads, holding one entry per CDR3 protein. This sample has about 580,000 distinct CDR3 sequences; roughly 23% occur once, and the top ten carry 13% to 15%. With regard to this clonotype: Its antigen remains unknown.

Source: PBMCs, mostly from graft donor cells, taken 360 days after TCRalphabeta/CD19-depleted stem cell transplant. The receptor was isolated from a boy under two years old who had a stem cell transplant for acute myeloid leukemia, so the T cells may come from the graft donor. The V call is TRBV6-1, the J call TRBJ1-5, with D unresolved. CDR3 region: CASRVAFRSDQPQHF. Written as DNA, the CDR3 is TGTGCCAGCCGTGTAGCATTTCGGTCGGACCAGCCCCAGCATTTT.